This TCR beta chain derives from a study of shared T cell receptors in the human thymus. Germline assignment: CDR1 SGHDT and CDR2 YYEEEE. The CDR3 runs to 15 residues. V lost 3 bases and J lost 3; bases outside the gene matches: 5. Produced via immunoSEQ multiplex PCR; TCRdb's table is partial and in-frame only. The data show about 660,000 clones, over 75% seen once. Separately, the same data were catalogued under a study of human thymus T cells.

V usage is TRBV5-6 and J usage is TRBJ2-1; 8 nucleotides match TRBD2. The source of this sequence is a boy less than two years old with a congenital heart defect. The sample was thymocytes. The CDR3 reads CASSWGTRLYNEQFF. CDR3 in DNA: TGTGCCAGCAGCTGGGGGACTAGACTCTACAATGAGCAGTTCTTC.